These 15 T cell receptor beta chains were all obtained from the same sample, sequenced in a study of post-analysis software for immune sequencing data. The study, taken as a whole, reports: The study found TRBV5-6, TRBV5-1 and TRBV20-1 among a handful of TRBV segments more frequent in patients than controls.

Unique molecular identifiers featured in each of the TCR beta cDNA libraries. MiXCR, applied by TCRdb to the PCR reads, yields one record per CDR3 protein. The table records around 190,000 distinct CDR3 sequences, approximately 28% of them present only once. These receptors lack a known antigen. The source material was blood. The receptors shown here come from a girl aged 2-17 years with multiple sclerosis.

This clonotype was recorded many times. The chain is built from TRBV12-3 or TRBV12-4 and TRBJ1-5; D is possibly TRBD1 (6 bases). The germline V and J ends were trimmed by 6 bases and 1 base, with 13 bases remaining between them. There are 15 residues in the CDR3. The CDR3 region has the DNA TGTGCCAGCAGAAGCCAGACAGGCAGCAATCAGCCCCAGCATTTT. It yields the protein CASRSQTGSNQPQHF.

DNA for the CDR3: TGTGCCAGCAGACCCTGGGACAGGGGAGATCAGCCCCAGCATTTT. Residues: CASRPWDRGDQPQHF. The rearrangement links TRBV6-5 to TRBJ1-5; 10 nucleotides align to TRBD1. CDR1 MNHEY and CDR2 SVGAGI come from the germline V gene. Trimming cost V 6 bases and J 5 bases; bases outside gene matches: 7. The CDR3 totals 15 residues.

The rearrangement uses TRBV28 and TRBJ1-1, with 7 bases aligning to TRBD1. Germline values: CDR1 MDHEN, CDR2 SYDVKM. CDR3 length: 16 residues. The V and J ends lost 1 base and 0 bases, in that order; junction bases with no gene match: 5. CDR3 protein: CASSLFGTELNTEAFF. CDR3 DNA sequence: TGTGCCAGCAGTTTATTCGGGACAGAGCTGAACACTGAAGCTTTCTTT.

In its sample, this clonotype was seen a few times. V usage is TRBV28 and J usage is TRBJ1-5, with D maybe TRBD1 (6 bases). CDR1 is MDHEN and CDR2 is SYDVKM in the germline V gene. This CDR3 region has 16 residues. The V gene lost 6 bases and the J gene lost 0 bases, with 15 bases spanning the gap. Here the CDR3 DNA reads TGTGCCAGCAGCCCACAGACAGGAGTTAGCAATCAGCCCCAGCATTTT. Encoded protein: CASSPQTGVSNQPQHF.

On this clonotype: A much larger clone lies a single base off, so this may be a read error. The chain uses TRBV29-1 and TRBJ2-7, with TRBD2 as a possible D gene (6 bases). The CDR3 is 13 residues long. Germline V gives CDR1 SQVTM, CDR2 ANQGSEA. Trimming shortened V by 7 bases and J by 1 base, and 14 bases separated the two germline ends. The CDR3 loop is CSAWDFQSYEQYF. DNA of the CDR3: TGCAGCGCTTGGGACTTTCAATCCTACGAGCAGTACTTC.

On this clonotype itself: A single base separates this from a much larger clone, so it may be a read error. This chain uses TRBV29-1 with TRBJ2-7; the D gene is possibly TRBD2 (6 bases). Germline V gene lookup returns CDR1 SQVTM and CDR2 ANQGSEA. The germline V and J ends were trimmed by 4 bases and 2 bases, with 9 bases remaining between them. This CDR3 contains 12 residues. In nucleotides, the CDR3 is TGCAGCGTTGCGGGGGACGCCTACGAGCAGTACTTC. It encodes CSVAGDAYEQYF.

Points on this clonotype: A much larger clone lies one base from this, so it may be a read error. This sequence joins TRBV10-3 and TRBJ2-7; D perhaps matches TRBD1 (6 bases). CDR3 length: 14 amino acids. Trimming shortened V by 3 bases and J by 2 bases, and 11 bases separated the two germline ends. Germline V lookup: CDR1 ENHRY, CDR2 SYGVKD. The CDR3 sequence: CAISDLDRAYEQYF. The CDR3 DNA sequence: TGTGCCATCAGTGACTTGGACAGAGCCTACGAGCAGTACTTC.

This clonotype was counted a few times. The chain couples TRBV28 to TRBJ2-7; 9 nucleotides align to TRBD1. Matching the DNA end better, TRBJ2-5 makes the J call doubtful. The CDR3 totals 14 residues. The germline CDR1 and CDR2 sequences are MDHEN and SYDVKM. CDR3 nucleotides: TGTGCCAGCGGGGGGACAGGGCTCGGGGAGACCCAGTACTTC. Residues: CASGGTGLGETQYF.

About this clonotype: A much larger clone lies one base from this, so it may be a read error. V usage is TRBV10-3 and J usage is TRBJ2-3; the match to TRBD1 covers 7 bases. Per germline, CDR1 ENHRY and CDR2 SYGVKD. This CDR3 contains 14 residues. The CDR3 nucleotides read TGTGCCGTCAGTGAAGGACAGGCGCCTGATACGCAGTATTTT. Protein product: CAVSEGQAPDTQYF.

This clonotype came up once. The V call is TRBV5-5, the J call TRBJ2-1, with TRBD2 identical over 9 bases. This CDR3 spans 17 amino acids. The V gene end was trimmed by 2 bases and the J gene end by 5 bases; junction bases not matched to a gene: 11. Germline values: CDR1 SGHKS, CDR2 YYEKEE (reference sequence). CDR3 amino acids: CASSFGREGRFNNEQFF. The CDR3 DNA follows: TGTGCCAGCAGCTTTGGGCGGGAGGGCCGATTTAACAATGAGCAGTTCTTC.

This clonotype was seen a handful of times. A junction boundary mismatches the germline segment, possibly from a read error. J is TRBJ2-5 and V is TRBV3-1, with D unclear. This CDR3 has 15 amino acids. CDR1 is LGHDT, CDR2 YNNKEL, per germline (reference sequence). The CDR3, as DNA: TGTGCCAACAGCCAAGATGTAGAGGACCAAGAGGCCCAGTACTTC. This codes for CANSQDVEDQEAQYF.

V and J are TRBV18 and TRBJ2-5, with 7 bases that match TRBD1. Germline V CDR1 and CDR2: KGHSH, LQKENI. The CDR3 spans 14 residues. V trimming: 8 bases; J trimming: 4 bases; junction bases outside the gene matches: 10. CDR3 DNA: TGTGCCAGCCCCCACAGACAGGGTGGAGAGACCCAGTACTTC. Its translation is CASPHRQGGETQYF.

This clonotype was detected many times. The rearrangement joins TRBV7-2 to TRBJ1-2; tentatively, D is TRBD1 (5 bases). Germline V gene data show CDR1 as SGHTA and CDR2 as FQGNSA. Trimming cost V 4 bases and J 1 base, with 7 bases left between them. The CDR3 is made up of 13 amino acids. CDR3 sequence: CASSSQVNYGYTF. DNA for the CDR3: TGTGCCAGCAGCTCACAGGTTAACTATGGCTACACCTTC. Complete variable domain (other parts from reference TRBV7-2 and TRBJ1-2): GAGVSQSPSNKVTEKGKDVELRCDPISGHTALYWYRQSLGQGLEFLIYFQGNSAPDKSGLPSDRFSAERTGGSVSTLTIQRTQQEDSAVYLCASSSQVNYGYTFGSGTRLTVV.

V gene TRBV11-2 combines with J gene TRBJ1-1; no clear D. The germline V and J ends were trimmed by 3 bases and 6 bases, with 14 bases remaining between them. Germline V gene sequence: CDR1 SGHAT, CDR2 FQNNGV. CDR3 size: 14 residues. CDR3 region: CASSFDPGWAEAFF. As DNA, the CDR3 is TGTGCCAGCAGCTTTGACCCAGGTTGGGCTGAAGCTTTCTTT. The variable domain in full, completed from reference TRBV11-2 and TRBJ1-1, reads EAGVAQSPRYKIIEKRQSVAFWCNPISGHATLYWYQQILGQGPKLLIQFQNNGVVDDSQLPKDRFSAERLKGVDSTLKIQPAKLEDSAVYLCASSFDPGWAEAFFGQGTRLTVV.

The chain combines TRBV12-5 with TRBJ1-1, with 8 nucleotides matching TRBD1. V was pared by 5 bases and J by 3 bases, with 8 bases of the junction left unmatched. Germline CDR1 reads LGHNT; CDR2 reads FRNRAP. This CDR3 region has 15 residues. In nucleotides, the CDR3 is TGTGCTAGTGGTCCTTCCACAGGGGGGGACACTGAAGCTTTCTTT. It codes for CASGPSTGGDTEAFF. Full variable domain (missing parts from reference TRBV12-5 and TRBJ1-1): DARVTQTPRHKVTEMGQEVTMRCQPILGHNTVFWYRQTMMQGLELLAYFRNRAPLDDSGMPKDRFSAEMPDATLATLKIQPSEPRDSAVYFCASGPSTGGDTEAFFGQGTRLTVV.